Sequencing of this T cell receptor beta chain was carried out in a study of human T cells and chemical hapten exposure. The overall study: After 6 days, upper back 0.01% DPC patch tests were scored. Chiefly female patients presented with alopecia areata, totalis or universalis.

TCRdb passed the RACE reads through MiXCR, listing each CDR3 protein once. The repertoire consists of 89,000 or so distinct CDR3 sequences, with 6% to 8.5% occurring once and the leading ten covering under 1.5%. This clonotype has a handful of counts. Antigen unknown. Time point noted: patch test 2, 6 weeks after DPC sensitization. Documented treatment: therapeutic diphenylcyclopropenone sensitization with weekly scalp DPC. CDR3 size: 15 residues. Trimming shortened V by 3 bases and J by 0 bases, and 12 bases separated the two germline ends. Germline values: CDR1 DFQATT, CDR2 SNEGSKA (reference sequence). General study findings and limits: It should be noted that donors had alopecia, so their immune response may differ from healthy people's. Compared with pre-sensitization or healthy control sets, expanded TCRs clustered more.

Sequences were derived from whole blood, sampled in connection with sensitization to the hapten diphenylcyclopropenone (DPC). The receptor was isolated from a woman in her twenties or thirties with alopecia areata. Some clones in this sample may be carry-over from other donors' samples. The chain recombines TRBV20-1 with TRBJ1-5, with a possible D match to TRBD1 (5 bases). The CDR3 region is CSARKRGNSNQPQHF. The CDR3 nucleotides are TGCAGTGCTAGGAAGAGGGGTAATAGCAATCAGCCCCAGCATTTT.